These 5 T cell receptor beta chains were all obtained from the same sample, sequenced in a study of CD8+ T cells in alopecia areata. Treatment meaning: oral pan-JAK inhibitor, 5-10 mg twice daily. After isolation, RNA underwent reverse transcription to generate cDNA as the sequencing template. Data came from immunoSEQ multiplex PCR; TCRdb stores just in-frame clones and leaves some out. The repertoire holds 150,000 to 200,000 clones, with around three fifths as singletons. The specimen comprised CD4+ T cells sorted from blood, sampled around week 50, from a patient treated with tofacitinib. The receptors come from a human donor with alopecia areata.

This clone was counted once. The chain carries TRBV15 and TRBJ2-1; a possible D gene is TRBD2 (5 bases). Germline lookup yields CDR1 LNHNV and CDR2 YYDKDF (reference sequence). The CDR3 has 14 amino acids. The V and J ends lost 0 bases and 7 bases respectively, with 10 bases between them. In DNA, the CDR3 is TGTGCCACCAGCAGAGATCGGGGTGTAAATGAGCAGTTCTTC. Translation: CATSRDRGVNEQFF.

The CDR3 bases are TGCAGCGTTGAGTCCCTAACTGAAGCTTTCTTT. It yields the protein CSVESLTEAFF. The V gene is TRBV29-1, the J gene TRBJ1-1; D remains unclear. V was clipped by 3 bases and J by 5 bases, with 7 bases between them. The CDR3 runs to 11 residues. Germline V gene sequence: CDR1 SQVTM, CDR2 ANQGSEA.

In nucleotides, the CDR3 is TGTGCCAGCAGTGCGACAGGGGTGGAAGCTTTCTTT. Amino acid sequence: CASSATGVEAFF. This chain connects TRBV6-5 to TRBJ1-1; TRBD1 matches 8 bases. The CDR3 has 12 amino acids. V lost 5 bases and J lost 8; bases outside the gene matches: 4. The germline gives CDR1 MNHEY, CDR2 SVGAGI.

This chain uses TRBV29-1 with TRBJ1-4; a possible D gene is TRBD1 (5 bases). V was trimmed by 5 bases and J by 12 bases, leaving 22 bases between them. The CDR3 length is 14 residues. In germline, CDR1 is SQVTM, CDR2 ANQGSEA. The CDR3 coding sequence is TGCAGCGTTTCACCGGGTGACCGGGACTCGCAACTGTTTTTT. This sequence encodes CSVSPGDRDSQLFF. The whole variable domain, filled in from reference TRBV29-1 and TRBJ1-4, reads SAVISQKPSRDICQRGTSLTIQCQVDSQVTMMFWYRQQPGQSLTLIATANQGSEATYESGFVIDKFPISRPNLTFSTLTVSNMSPEDSSIYLCSVSPGDRDSQLFFGSGTQLSVL.

The rearrangement joins TRBV29-1 to TRBJ1-1; 9 bases line up with TRBD1. Looked up from germline, CDR1 is SQVTM and CDR2 is ANQGSEA. V was pared by 7 bases and J by 4 bases, with 10 bases of the junction left unmatched. The CDR3 length is 14 residues. This CDR3 is CSARWRGQGTEAFF. The CDR3 DNA follows: TGCAGCGCCCGTTGGAGGGGACAGGGCACTGAAGCTTTCTTT.